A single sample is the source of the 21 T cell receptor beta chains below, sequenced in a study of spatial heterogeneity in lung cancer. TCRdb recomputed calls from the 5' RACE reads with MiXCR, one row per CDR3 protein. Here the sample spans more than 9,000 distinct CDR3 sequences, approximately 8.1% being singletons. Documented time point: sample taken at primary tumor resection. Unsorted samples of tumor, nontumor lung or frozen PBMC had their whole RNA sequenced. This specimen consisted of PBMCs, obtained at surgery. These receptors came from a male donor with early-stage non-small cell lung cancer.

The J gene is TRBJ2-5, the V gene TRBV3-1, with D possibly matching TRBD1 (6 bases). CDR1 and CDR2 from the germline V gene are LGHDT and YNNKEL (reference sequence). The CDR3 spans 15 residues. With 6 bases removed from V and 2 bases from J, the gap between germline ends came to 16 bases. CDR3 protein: CASRTGTQNQETQYF. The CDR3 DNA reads TGTGCCAGCAGGACCGGGACACAAAATCAAGAGACCCAGTACTTC.

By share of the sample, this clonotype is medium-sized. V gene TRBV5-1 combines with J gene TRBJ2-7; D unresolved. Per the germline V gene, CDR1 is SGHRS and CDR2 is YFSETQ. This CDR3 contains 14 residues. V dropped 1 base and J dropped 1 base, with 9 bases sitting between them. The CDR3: CASSLRRSSYEQYF. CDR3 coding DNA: TGCGCCAGCAGCTTGCGCAGGAGTTCCTACGAGCAGTACTTC.

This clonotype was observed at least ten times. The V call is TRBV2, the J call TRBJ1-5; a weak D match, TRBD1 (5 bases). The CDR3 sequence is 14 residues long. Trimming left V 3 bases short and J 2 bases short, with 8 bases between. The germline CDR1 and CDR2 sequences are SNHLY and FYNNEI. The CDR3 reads CASSDRAGNQPQHF. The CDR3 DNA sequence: TGTGCCAGCAGTGACAGGGCGGGCAATCAGCCCCAGCATTTT.

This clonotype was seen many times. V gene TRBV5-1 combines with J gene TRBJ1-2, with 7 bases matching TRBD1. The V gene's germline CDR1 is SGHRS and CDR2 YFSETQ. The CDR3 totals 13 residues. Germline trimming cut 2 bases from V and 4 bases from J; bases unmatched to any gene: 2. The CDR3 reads CASSFGDSYGYTF. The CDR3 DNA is TGCGCCAGCAGCTTCGGGGACAGCTATGGCTACACCTTC.

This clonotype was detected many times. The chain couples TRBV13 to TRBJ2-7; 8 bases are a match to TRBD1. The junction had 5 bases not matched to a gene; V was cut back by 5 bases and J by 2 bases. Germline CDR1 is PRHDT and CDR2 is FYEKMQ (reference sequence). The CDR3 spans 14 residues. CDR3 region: CASSQGQGPYEQYF. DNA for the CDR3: TGTGCCAGCAGCCAAGGACAGGGCCCCTACGAGCAGTACTTC.

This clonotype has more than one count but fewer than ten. For the CDR3, the DNA is TGCAGTGCTAGTTGGGGTGGGAACTCCTATGGGAGCTACACCTTC. As protein: CSASWGGNSYGSYTF. The chain uses TRBV20-1 and TRBJ1-2; D gene unclear. CDR1 and CDR2 (germline): DFQATT, SNEGSKA (reference sequence). The V end lost 3 bases, the J end lost 9 bases, and 23 bases lay between the germline ends. The CDR3 has 15 residues.

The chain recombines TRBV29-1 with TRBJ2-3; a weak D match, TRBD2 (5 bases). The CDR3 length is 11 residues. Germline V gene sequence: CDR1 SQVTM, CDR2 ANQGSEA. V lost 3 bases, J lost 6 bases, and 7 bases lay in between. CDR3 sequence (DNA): TGCAGCGTTGAGCCTAGCGATACGCAGTATTTT. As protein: CSVEPSDTQYF.

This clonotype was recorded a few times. The CDR3 reads CATSDSAWGELFF. In DNA, the CDR3 is TGTGCCACCAGTGATTCAGCTTGGGGGGAGCTGTTTTTT. J is TRBJ2-2 and V is TRBV24-1; D gene ambiguous. V was shortened by 2 bases and J by 8 bases, with 8 bases between the two germline ends. The V gene's germline CDR1 is KGHDR and CDR2 SFDVKD. The CDR3 has 13 amino acids.

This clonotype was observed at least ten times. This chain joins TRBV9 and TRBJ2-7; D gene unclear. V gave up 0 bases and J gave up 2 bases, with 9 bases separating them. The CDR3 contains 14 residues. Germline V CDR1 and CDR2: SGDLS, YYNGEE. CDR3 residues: CASSVEGRAYEQYF. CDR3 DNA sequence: TGTGCCAGCAGCGTAGAGGGCAGAGCCTACGAGCAGTACTTC. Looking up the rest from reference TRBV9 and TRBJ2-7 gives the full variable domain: DSGVTQTPKHLITATGQRVTLRCSPRSGDLSVYWYQQSLDQGLQFLIQYYNGEERAKGNILERFSAQQFPDLHSELNLSSLELGDSALYFCASSVEGRAYEQYFGPGTRLTVT.

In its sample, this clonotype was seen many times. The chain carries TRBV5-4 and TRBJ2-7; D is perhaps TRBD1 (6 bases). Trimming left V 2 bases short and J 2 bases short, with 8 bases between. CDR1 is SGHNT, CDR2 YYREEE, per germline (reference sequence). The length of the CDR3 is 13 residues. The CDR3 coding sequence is TGTGCCAGCAGCTTTCAGGGGACCTACGAGCAGTACTTC. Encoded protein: CASSFQGTYEQYF.

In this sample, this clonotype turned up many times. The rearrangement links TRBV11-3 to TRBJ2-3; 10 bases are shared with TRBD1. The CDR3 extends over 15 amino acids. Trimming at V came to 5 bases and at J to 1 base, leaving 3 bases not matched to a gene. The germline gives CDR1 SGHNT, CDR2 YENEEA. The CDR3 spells CASSHGQGGTDTQYF. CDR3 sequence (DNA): TGTGCCAGCAGCCACGGACAGGGGGGCACAGATACGCAGTATTTT.

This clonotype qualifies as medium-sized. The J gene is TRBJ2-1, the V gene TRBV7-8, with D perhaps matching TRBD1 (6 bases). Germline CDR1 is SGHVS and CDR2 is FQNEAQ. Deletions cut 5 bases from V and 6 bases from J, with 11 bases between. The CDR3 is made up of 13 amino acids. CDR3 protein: CASSPWGLNEQFF. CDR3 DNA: TGTGCCAGCAGCCCTTGGGGGCTCAATGAGCAGTTCTTC.

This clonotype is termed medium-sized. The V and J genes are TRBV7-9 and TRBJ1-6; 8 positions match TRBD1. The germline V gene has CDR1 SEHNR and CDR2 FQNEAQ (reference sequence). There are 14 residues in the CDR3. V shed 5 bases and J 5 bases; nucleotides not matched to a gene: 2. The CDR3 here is CASSPGGHNSPLHF. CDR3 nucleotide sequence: TGTGCCAGCAGCCCAGGGGGCCATAATTCACCCCTCCACTTT.

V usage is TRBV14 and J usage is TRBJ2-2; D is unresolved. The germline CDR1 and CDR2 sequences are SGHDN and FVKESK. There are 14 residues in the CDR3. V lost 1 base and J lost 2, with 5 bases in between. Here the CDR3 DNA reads TGTGCCAGCAGCCAAGTTAGAAACACCGGGGAGCTGTTTTTT. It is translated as CASSQVRNTGELFF.

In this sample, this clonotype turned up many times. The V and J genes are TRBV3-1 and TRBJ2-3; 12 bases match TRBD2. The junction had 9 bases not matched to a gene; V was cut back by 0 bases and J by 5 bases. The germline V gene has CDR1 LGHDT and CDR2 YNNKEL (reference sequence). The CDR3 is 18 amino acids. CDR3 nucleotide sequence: TGTGCCAGCAGCCAAGAAGGTTCTAGCGGGGGGGCCCAAGATACGCAGTATTTT. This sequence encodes CASSQEGSSGGAQDTQYF.

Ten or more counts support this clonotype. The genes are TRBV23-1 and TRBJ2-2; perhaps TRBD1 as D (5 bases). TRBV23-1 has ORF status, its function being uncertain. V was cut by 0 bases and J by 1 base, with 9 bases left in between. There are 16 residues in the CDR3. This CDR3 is CASSQSLRVNTGELFF. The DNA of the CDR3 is TGCGCCAGCAGTCAATCACTCAGGGTGAACACCGGGGAGCTGTTTTTT.

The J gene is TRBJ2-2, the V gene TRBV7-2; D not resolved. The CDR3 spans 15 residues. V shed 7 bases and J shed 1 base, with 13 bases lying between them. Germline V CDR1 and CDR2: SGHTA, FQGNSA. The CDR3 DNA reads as TGTGCCAGCACCCTAGGCACTTTGAACACCGGGGAGCTGTTTTTT. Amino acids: CASTLGTLNTGELFF.

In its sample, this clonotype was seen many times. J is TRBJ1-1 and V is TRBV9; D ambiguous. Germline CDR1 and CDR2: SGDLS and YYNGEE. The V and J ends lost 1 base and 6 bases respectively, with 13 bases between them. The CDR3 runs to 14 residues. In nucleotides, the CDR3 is TGTGCCAGCAGCGTATCACAACTCGGACCTGAAGCTTTCTTT. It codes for CASSVSQLGPEAFF.

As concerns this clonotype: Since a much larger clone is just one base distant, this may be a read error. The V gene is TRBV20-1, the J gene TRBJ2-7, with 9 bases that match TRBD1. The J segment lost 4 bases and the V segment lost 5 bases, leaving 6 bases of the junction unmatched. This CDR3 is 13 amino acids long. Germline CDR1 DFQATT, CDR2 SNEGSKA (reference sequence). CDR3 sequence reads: CSASGQGNYEQYF. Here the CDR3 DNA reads TGCAGTGCTTCAGGACAGGGGAATTACGAGCAGTACTTC.

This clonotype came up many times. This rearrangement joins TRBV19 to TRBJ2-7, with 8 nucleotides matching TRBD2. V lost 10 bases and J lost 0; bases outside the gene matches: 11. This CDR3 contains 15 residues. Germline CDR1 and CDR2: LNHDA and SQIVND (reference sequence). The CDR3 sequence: CATSSRAGVSYEQYF. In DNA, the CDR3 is TGTGCCACCTCGAGTAGAGCGGGGGTCTCCTACGAGCAGTACTTC.

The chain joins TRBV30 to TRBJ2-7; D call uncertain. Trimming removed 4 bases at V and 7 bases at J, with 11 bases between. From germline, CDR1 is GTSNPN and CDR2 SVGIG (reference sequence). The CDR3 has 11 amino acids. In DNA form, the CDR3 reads TGTGCCTGGATGAGGTCATGGGAGCAGTACGTC. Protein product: CAWMRSWEQYV.